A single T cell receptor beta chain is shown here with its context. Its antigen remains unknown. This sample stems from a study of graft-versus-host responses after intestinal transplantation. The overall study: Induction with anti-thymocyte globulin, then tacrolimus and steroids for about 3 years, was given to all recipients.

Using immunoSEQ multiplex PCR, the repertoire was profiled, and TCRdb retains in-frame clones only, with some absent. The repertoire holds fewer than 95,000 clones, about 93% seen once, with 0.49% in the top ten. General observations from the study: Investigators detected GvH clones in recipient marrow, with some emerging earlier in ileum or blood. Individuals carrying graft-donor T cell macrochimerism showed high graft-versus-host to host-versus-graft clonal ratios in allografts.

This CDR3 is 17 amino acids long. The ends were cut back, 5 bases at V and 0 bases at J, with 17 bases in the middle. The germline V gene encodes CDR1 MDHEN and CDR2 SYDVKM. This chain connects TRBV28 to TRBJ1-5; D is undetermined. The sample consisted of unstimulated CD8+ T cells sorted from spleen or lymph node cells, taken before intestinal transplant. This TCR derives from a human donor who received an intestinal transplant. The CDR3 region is CASSAPLAGDSNQPQHF. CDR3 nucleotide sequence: TGTGCCAGCAGTGCCCCCCTGGCAGGCGATAGCAATCAGCCCCAGCATTTT.